These 2 T cell receptor beta chains were sequenced from one sample in a study of OX40 agonist ivuxolimab in advanced cancers. Libraries were constructed by the immunoSEQ multiplex PCR assay. TCRdb stores this immuneACCESS table with in-frame sequences only. Part of the clones is absent; in the studies checked, under half of the shortfall reflects unresolved V genes, and no reason is known for the rest. Across this sample there are 60,000 to 85,000 clones, with roughly four fifths seen only once. The ten largest clonotypes hold about 1.5% of the sample. Sequences were derived from CD4+ or CD8+ T cells sorted from blood, sampled in a trial of the OX40 agonist ivuxolimab. These receptors came from an adult with an advanced solid tumor such as melanoma, head and neck, liver or kidney cancer.

As to this clone: At one boundary the junction diverges from the germline segment, which might be a read error. The chain couples TRBV19 to TRBJ2-3; 9 bases agree with TRBD1. CDR1 and CDR2 from the germline V gene are LNHDA and SQIVND (reference sequence). The CDR3 covers 9 residues. The CDR3 spells CASGTGSNF. CDR3 coding DNA: TGTGCGTCCGGGACAGGGTCCAATTTT.

V gene TRBV18 combines with J gene TRBJ1-1, with TRBD1 matching 7 bases. Germline V CDR1 and CDR2: KGHSH, LQKENI. V shed 0 bases and J 4 bases; nucleotides not matched to a gene: 5. The CDR3 extends over 15 amino acids. The CDR3 sequence: CASSPPGQLSTEAFF. In DNA, the CDR3 is TGTGCCAGCTCACCACCGGGACAGTTGAGCACTGAAGCTTTCTTT.